Each of the 6 T cell receptor beta chains below was sequenced from the same sample in a study of blood T cell repertoires in COVID-19. Using immunoSEQ multiplex PCR, the repertoire was profiled, and TCRdb retains in-frame clones only, with some absent. Seen here are about 50,000 clones, 88% observed once, and the top ten hold about 13%. Input material: peripheral blood. These receptors all come from a human donor with active COVID-19. The donor label of this sample is uncertain.

The gene calls are TRBV10-3 and TRBJ2-1; the D gene is possibly TRBD2 (5 bases). Germline V lookup: CDR1 ENHRY, CDR2 SYGVKD. V was shortened by 2 bases and J by 4 bases, with 6 bases between the two germline ends. The CDR3 is 13 residues long. CDR3 amino acids: CAISEGGYNEQFF. The DNA of the CDR3 is TGTGCCATCAGTGAGGGAGGATACAATGAGCAGTTCTTC.

This clone was recorded once. The chain has TRBV25-1 and TRBJ1-3; D not certain. CDR1 is MGHDK and CDR2 is SYGVNS in the germline V gene. This CDR3 has 13 amino acids. The V end lost 5 bases, the J end lost 4 bases, and 9 bases lay between the germline ends. CDR3 DNA: TGTGCCAGCAGTTACGGGTTCGGAAACACCATATATTTT. Its protein product is CASSYGFGNTIYF. Using reference TRBV25-1 and TRBJ1-3 for the parts outside the CDR3, the full variable domain is EADIYQTPRYLVIGTGKKITLECSQTMGHDKMYWYQQDPGMELHLIHYSYGVNSTEKGDLSSESTVSRIRTEHFPLTLESARPSHTSQYLCASSYGFGNTIYFGEGSWLTVV.

The CDR3 DNA sequence: TGTGCCATCAGTGAGGAGCAATACTACACTGAAGCTTTCTTT. Translated, it gives CAISEEQYYTEAFF. The chain links TRBV10-3 to TRBJ1-1; unclear D gene. Between the trimmed V and J ends, which lost 2 bases and 3 bases, there was a span of 10 bases. This CDR3 is built from 14 residues. CDR1 and CDR2 from the germline V gene are ENHRY and SYGVKD.

V usage is TRBV3-1 (or the pseudogene TRBV3-2) and J usage is TRBJ2-1; possible D gene TRBD1, 5 bases. The CDR3 contains 11 residues. In germline, CDR1 is LGHDT, CDR2 YNNKEL (reference sequence). Trimming removed 5 bases from V and 9 bases from J, with 8 bases in between. CDR3 in amino acids: CASSFQGEQFF. The CDR3 DNA follows: TGTGCCAGCAGCTTCCAGGGTGAGCAGTTCTTC.

This chain uses TRBV7-8 with TRBJ1-3, with D unclear. Between the trimmed V and J ends, which lost 0 bases and 0 bases, there was a span of 9 bases. Germline CDR1 and CDR2: SGHVS and FQNEAQ. The CDR3 sequence is 16 residues long. In nucleotides, the CDR3 is TGTGCCAGCAGCTTAGCGAGGGCAGTCTCTGGAAACACCATATATTTT. Amino acids: CASSLARAVSGNTIYF.

The chain couples TRBV10-3 to TRBJ2-7; tentatively, D is TRBD1 (6 bases). CDR3 length equals 15 residues. Germline CDR1 and CDR2: ENHRY and SYGVKD. The germline V and J ends were trimmed by 3 bases and 0 bases, with 12 bases remaining between them. The CDR3 DNA follows: TGTGCCATCAGTGATCGCAGGGGCAACTCCTACGAGCAGTACTTC. It translates to CAISDRRGNSYEQYF.